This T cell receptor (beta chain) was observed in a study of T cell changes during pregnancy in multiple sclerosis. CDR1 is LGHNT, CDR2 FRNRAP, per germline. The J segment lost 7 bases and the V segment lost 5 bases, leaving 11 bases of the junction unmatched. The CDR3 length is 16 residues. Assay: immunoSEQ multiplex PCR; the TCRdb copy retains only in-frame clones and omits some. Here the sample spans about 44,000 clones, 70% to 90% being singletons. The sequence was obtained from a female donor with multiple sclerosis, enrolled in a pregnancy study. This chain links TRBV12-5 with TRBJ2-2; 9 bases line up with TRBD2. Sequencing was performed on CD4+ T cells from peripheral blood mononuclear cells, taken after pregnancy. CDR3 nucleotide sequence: TGTGCTAGTGGTCTACGTCTAGCGGGATACCACGGGGAGCTGTTTTTT. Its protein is CASGLRLAGYHGELFF.